The entry that follows covers one T cell receptor beta chain sequence. The data were taken from a study of T cells in Graves' hyperthyroidism and ophthalmopathy. From RNA transcripts, TCR beta CDR3 regions were amplified. Using the HTBI primer set, a first-round RT-PCR was run on the TCR CDR3. TCRdb redid the calling of the multiplex PCR reads with MiXCR, one entry per CDR3 protein. The table lists 490,000 or so distinct CDR3 sequences, nearly 20% of them singletons. Sequencing input: blood. The source of this sequence is a man aged 35-49 years with Graves' ophthalmopathy.

The DNA of the CDR3 is TGTGCCAGTAGTATGTTAGGGACTGGAAACACCATATATTTT. It codes for CASSMLGTGNTIYF. The rearrangement links TRBV19 to TRBJ1-3; D is ambiguous. CDR1 and CDR2 from the germline V gene are LNHDA and SQIVND (reference sequence). The ends were cut back, 3 bases at V and 2 bases at J, with 8 bases in the middle. CDR3 size: 14 residues.